These T cell receptor beta chains were read from a single sample in a study of T cell responses to AZD1222 COVID-19 vaccine. Only in-frame clones appear in the TCRdb table, and some are missing; sequencing was by immunoSEQ multiplex PCR. This table holds some 180,000 clones, approximately 94% found once. The specimen comprised peripheral blood, sampled 28 days after the second AZD1222 dose. These TCRs come from an adult who received the AZD1222 COVID-19 vaccine. Both conserved end residues are part of each CDR3. Fields, in order: clone size, D gene, J gene, V gene, CDR3 DNA, CDR3 protein. D genes are given only for firm matches. The size of a clone is reported for some rows only, either as once, few or many, or as a class for expanded clones.

abundance: -
d_gene: -
j_gene: TRBJ2-1
v_gene: TRBV10-1
CDR3nt: TGCGCCAGCAGTGGAGTCTACAATGAGCAGTTCTTC
CDR3aa: CASSGVYNEQFF

abundance: -
d_gene: -
j_gene: TRBJ2-3
v_gene: TRBV12-3/TRBV12-4
CDR3nt: TGTGCCAGCGCCGGACAGAGCACAGATACGCAGTATTTT
CDR3aa: CASAGQSTDTQYF

abundance: -
d_gene: TRBD2
j_gene: TRBJ2-7
v_gene: TRBV7-9
CDR3nt: TGTGCCAGCAGCTTAGGACGGGGGGGAATCACCGAGCAGTACTTC
CDR3aa: CASSLGRGGITEQYF

abundance: -
d_gene: -
j_gene: TRBJ1-1
v_gene: TRBV7-7
CDR3nt: TGTGCCAGCTCCCCGGGGCCCAACACTGAAGCTTTCTTT
CDR3aa: CASSPGPNTEAFF

abundance: -
d_gene: -
j_gene: TRBJ1-1
v_gene: TRBV27
CDR3nt: TGTGCCAGCAGTTTATCCTCGACAGAGAACACTGAAGCTTTCTTT
CDR3aa: CASSLSSTENTEAFF

abundance: -
d_gene: -
j_gene: TRBJ1-5
v_gene: TRBV4-3
CDR3nt: TGCGCCAGCAGCCAAGTAGGGGGGGGCAATCAGCCCCAGCATTTT
CDR3aa: CASSQVGGGNQPQHF

abundance: -
d_gene: TRBD2
j_gene: TRBJ2-7
v_gene: TRBV11-1
CDR3nt: TGTGCCAGCAGCTTCACCGGGACTAGCGGATACGAGCAGTACTTC
CDR3aa: CASSFTGTSGYEQYF

abundance: -
d_gene: TRBD2
j_gene: TRBJ2-2
v_gene: TRBV7-3
CDR3nt: TGTGCCAGCAGCCCCCGGGGGGGCCCGAACACCGGGGAGCTGTTTTTT
CDR3aa: CASSPRGGPNTGELFF

abundance: -
d_gene: -
j_gene: TRBJ1-1
v_gene: TRBV20-1
CDR3nt: TGCAGTGCTAGCAGGGAAACTGAAGCTTTCTTT
CDR3aa: CSASRETEAFF

abundance: -
d_gene: TRBD1
j_gene: TRBJ1-2
v_gene: TRBV7-3
CDR3nt: TGTGCCAGCAGCCCGGGACAGGGCTATGGCTACACCTTC
CDR3aa: CASSPGQGYGYTF

abundance: -
d_gene: -
j_gene: TRBJ1-4
v_gene: TRBV19
CDR3nt: TGTGCCAGTAGTTGGGGCAGGGTTGCAACTAATGAAAAACTGTTTTTT
CDR3aa: CASSWGRVATNEKLFF

abundance: -
d_gene: -
j_gene: TRBJ2-5
v_gene: TRBV7-2
CDR3nt: TGTGCCAGCAGCTTTCTCGAGACCCAGTACTTC
CDR3aa: CASSFLETQYF

abundance: -
d_gene: -
j_gene: TRBJ1-2
v_gene: TRBV28
CDR3nt: TGTGCCAGCAGTTTCGGTAGGGGTGGCTATGGCTACACCTTC
CDR3aa: CASSFGRGGYGYTF

abundance: -
d_gene: TRBD2
j_gene: TRBJ2-3
v_gene: TRBV6-2/TRBV6-3
CDR3nt: TGTGCCAGCAGTTACTCCCTGGGGGGGGAGCCGAGCACAGATACGCAGTATTTT
CDR3aa: CASSYSLGGEPSTDTQYF

abundance: -
d_gene: -
j_gene: TRBJ2-4
v_gene: TRBV6-5
CDR3nt: TGTGCCAGCAGTCAGGGGCTCGACAAAAACATTCAGTACTTC
CDR3aa: CASSQGLDKNIQYF

abundance: few
d_gene: TRBD1
j_gene: TRBJ1-6
v_gene: TRBV28
CDR3nt: TGTGCCAGCATCGGACAGGGATATTCACCCCTCCACTTT
CDR3aa: CASIGQGYSPLHF

abundance: -
d_gene: -
j_gene: TRBJ2-7
v_gene: TRBV6-1
CDR3nt: TGTGCCAGCAGTGCCGAACCCCCGGGACTGGTCGCGGGGAGCTACGAGCAGTACTTC
CDR3aa: CASSAEPPGLVAGSYEQYF

abundance: -
d_gene: -
j_gene: TRBJ2-5
v_gene: TRBV4-3
CDR3nt: TGCGCCAGCAGCCAAGATCTTAGGGAGACCCAGTACTTC
CDR3aa: CASSQDLRETQYF

abundance: -
d_gene: -
j_gene: TRBJ1-2
v_gene: TRBV7-9
CDR3nt: TGTGCCAGCAGCTTGGGCTATAACTATGGCTACACCTTC
CDR3aa: CASSLGYNYGYTF

abundance: -
d_gene: -
j_gene: TRBJ2-5
v_gene: TRBV4-3
CDR3nt: TGCGCCAGCAGCCTAGGGGTTACGGAGACCCAGTACTTC
CDR3aa: CASSLGVTETQYF

abundance: -
d_gene: -
j_gene: TRBJ1-1
v_gene: TRBV7-6
CDR3nt: TGTGCCAGCAGCTCTGGGACTGAAGCTTTCTTT
CDR3aa: CASSSGTEAFF

abundance: once
d_gene: TRBD1
j_gene: TRBJ2-6
v_gene: TRBV4-3
CDR3nt: TGCGCCAGCAGCCAAAATGCTCCGGGACAGGGGGTCCTCTGGAGGGCCAACGTCCTGACTTTC
CDR3aa: CASSQNAPGQGVLWRANVLTF

abundance: -
d_gene: -
j_gene: TRBJ1-5
v_gene: TRBV28
CDR3nt: TGTGCCAGCGTACCCTCCGGGTCCCAAAATCAGCCCCAGCATTTT
CDR3aa: CASVPSGSQNQPQHF

abundance: -
d_gene: TRBD1
j_gene: TRBJ1-5
v_gene: TRBV11-3
CDR3nt: TGTGCCAGCAGCCCCTGGACAGGACGGAATAATCAGCCCCAGCATTTT
CDR3aa: CASSPWTGRNNQPQHF

abundance: -
d_gene: -
j_gene: TRBJ1-2
v_gene: TRBV28
CDR3nt: TGTGCCAGCAGCCCGTCCTCATGGGGCTACACCTTC
CDR3aa: CASSPSSWGYTF

abundance: -
d_gene: TRBD2
j_gene: TRBJ2-1
v_gene: TRBV11-2
CDR3nt: TGTGCCAGCAGCTCCGGACTAGAGTATGAGCAGTTCTTC
CDR3aa: CASSSGLEYEQFF

abundance: once
d_gene: -
j_gene: TRBJ2-7
v_gene: TRBV14
CDR3nt: TGTGCCAGCAGCCTAAACGGGATGATATTTGAGAGTCAGTACTTC
CDR3aa: CASSLNGMIFESQYF

abundance: -
d_gene: -
j_gene: TRBJ1-2
v_gene: TRBV9
CDR3nt: TGTGCCAGCAGCGTAGCCGTCGAGGGACTGTCTGGCTACACCTTC
CDR3aa: CASSVAVEGLSGYTF

abundance: -
d_gene: TRBD1
j_gene: TRBJ2-7
v_gene: TRBV11-2
CDR3nt: TGTGCCAGCAGCTTAGAACAAGGGACAGGTGCCTACGAGCAGTACTTC
CDR3aa: CASSLEQGTGAYEQYF

abundance: -
d_gene: -
j_gene: TRBJ1-3
v_gene: TRBV18
CDR3nt: TGTGCCAGCTCGCGACAGGAGGATGGAAACACCATATATTTT
CDR3aa: CASSRQEDGNTIYF

abundance: -
d_gene: TRBD2
j_gene: TRBJ2-1
v_gene: TRBV6-1
CDR3nt: TGTGCCAGCAGTGATTCTCGGCTAGCCGGGGAGGGCAATGAGCAGTTCTTC
CDR3aa: CASSDSRLAGEGNEQFF

abundance: -
d_gene: TRBD2
j_gene: TRBJ2-3
v_gene: TRBV7-3
CDR3nt: TGTGCCAGCAGCACCAAAGCGGGAGGGCCGGTAGATACGCAGTATTTT
CDR3aa: CASSTKAGGPVDTQYF

abundance: -
d_gene: TRBD2
j_gene: TRBJ2-1
v_gene: TRBV6-1
CDR3nt: TGTGCCAGCAGTGAAGCGCGGGAGGGCCCTCGTGAGCAGTTCTTC
CDR3aa: CASSEAREGPREQFF